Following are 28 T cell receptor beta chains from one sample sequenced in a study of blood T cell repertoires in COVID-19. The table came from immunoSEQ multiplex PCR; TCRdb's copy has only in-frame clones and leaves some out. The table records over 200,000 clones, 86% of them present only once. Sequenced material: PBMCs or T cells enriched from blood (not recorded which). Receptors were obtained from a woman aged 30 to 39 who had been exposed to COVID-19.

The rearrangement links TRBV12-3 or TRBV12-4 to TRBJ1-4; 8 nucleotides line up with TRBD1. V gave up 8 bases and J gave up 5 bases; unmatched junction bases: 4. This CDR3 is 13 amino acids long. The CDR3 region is CASQTGANEKLFF. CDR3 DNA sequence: TGTGCCAGCCAGACAGGGGCGAATGAAAAACTGTTTTTT.

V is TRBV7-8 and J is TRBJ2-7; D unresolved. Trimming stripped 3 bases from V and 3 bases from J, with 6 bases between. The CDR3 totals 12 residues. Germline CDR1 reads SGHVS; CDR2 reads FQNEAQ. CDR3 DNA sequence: TGTGCCAGCAGCTTTAGGAGCTACGAGCAGTACTTC. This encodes CASSFRSYEQYF. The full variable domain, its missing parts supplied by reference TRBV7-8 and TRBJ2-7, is GAGVSQSPRYKVAKRGQDVALRCDPISGHVSLFWYQQALGQGPEFLTYFQNEAQLDKSGLPSDRFFAERPEGSVSTLKIQRTQQEDSAVYLCASSFRSYEQYFGPGTRLTVT.

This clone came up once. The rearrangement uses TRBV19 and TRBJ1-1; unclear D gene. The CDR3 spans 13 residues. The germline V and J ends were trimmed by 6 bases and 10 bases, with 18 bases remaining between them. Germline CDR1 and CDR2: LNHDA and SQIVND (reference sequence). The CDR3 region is CASSPSHTRGAFF. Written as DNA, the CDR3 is TGTGCCAGTAGCCCGTCGCACACTCGGGGAGCTTTCTTT.

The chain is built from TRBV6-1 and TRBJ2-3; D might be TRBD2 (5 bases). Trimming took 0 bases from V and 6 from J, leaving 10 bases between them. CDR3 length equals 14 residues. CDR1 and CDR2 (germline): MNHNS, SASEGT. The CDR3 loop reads CASSEASGMDTQYF. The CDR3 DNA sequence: TGTGCCAGCAGTGAAGCGTCGGGGATGGATACGCAGTATTTT.

The CDR3 coding sequence is TGCGCCAGCAGCCAAGAGCAGGGCCAGGGTTACGAGCAGTACTTC. It is translated as CASSQEQGQGYEQYF. This rearrangement joins TRBV4-1 to TRBJ2-7, with D possibly TRBD1 on 5 matching bases. The CDR3 has 15 residues. V lost 0 bases and J 4 bases, leaving 13 bases between the germline ends. CDR1 and CDR2 (germline): MGHRA, YSYEKL.

The CDR3 loop is CASSIRWREGDTEAFF. In DNA, the CDR3 is TGTGCCAGTAGTATAAGGTGGAGGGAAGGTGACACTGAAGCTTTCTTT. The rearrangement uses TRBV19 and TRBJ1-1; D gene ambiguous. Germline-derived CDR1 and CDR2 are LNHDA and SQIVND (reference sequence). V shed 2 bases and J shed 3 bases, with 16 bases lying between them. CDR3 length: 16 residues.

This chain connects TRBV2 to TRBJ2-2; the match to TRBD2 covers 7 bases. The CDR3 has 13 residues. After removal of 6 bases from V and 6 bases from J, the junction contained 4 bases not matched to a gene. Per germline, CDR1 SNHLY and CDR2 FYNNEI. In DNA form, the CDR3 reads TGTGCCAGCAGAGGGGACTACCCCGGGGAGCTGTTTTTT. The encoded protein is CASRGDYPGELFF.

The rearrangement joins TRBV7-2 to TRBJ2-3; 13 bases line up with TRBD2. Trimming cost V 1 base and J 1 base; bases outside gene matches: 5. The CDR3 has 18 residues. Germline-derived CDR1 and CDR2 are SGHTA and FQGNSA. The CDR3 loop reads CASSLERLAGGGTDTQYF. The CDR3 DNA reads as TGTGCCAGCAGCTTAGAGCGACTAGCGGGGGGTGGCACAGATACGCAGTATTTT.

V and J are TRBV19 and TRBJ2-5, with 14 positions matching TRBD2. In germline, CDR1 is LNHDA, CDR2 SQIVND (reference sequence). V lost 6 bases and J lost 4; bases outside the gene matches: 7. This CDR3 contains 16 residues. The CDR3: CASSLPGLAGVETQYF. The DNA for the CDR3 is TGTGCCAGTAGCCTACCGGGACTAGCGGGGGTAGAGACCCAGTACTTC.

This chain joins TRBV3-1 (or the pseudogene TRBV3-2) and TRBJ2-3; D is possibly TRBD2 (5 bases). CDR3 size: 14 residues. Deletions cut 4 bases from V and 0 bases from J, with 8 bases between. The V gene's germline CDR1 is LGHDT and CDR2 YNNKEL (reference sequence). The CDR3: CASSPGGSTDTQYF. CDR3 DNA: TGTGCCAGCAGCCCGGGCGGGAGCACAGATACGCAGTATTTT.

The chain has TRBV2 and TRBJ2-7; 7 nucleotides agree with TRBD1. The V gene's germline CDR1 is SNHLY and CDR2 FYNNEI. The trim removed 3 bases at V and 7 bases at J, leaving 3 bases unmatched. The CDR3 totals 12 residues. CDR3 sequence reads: CASSDRGWEQYF. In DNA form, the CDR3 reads TGTGCCAGCAGTGACAGGGGGTGGGAGCAGTACTTC.

This CDR3 is CASSSLQGATDLNTGELFF. The CDR3 bases are TGTGCCAGCAGCTCCCTACAGGGGGCCACTGATCTGAACACCGGGGAGCTGTTTTTT. The chain couples TRBV5-6 to TRBJ2-2; TRBD1 aligns across 9 bases. Looked up from germline, CDR1 is SGHDT and CDR2 is YYEEEE. The CDR3 length is 19 residues. V lost 3 bases and J lost 1; bases outside the gene matches: 13.

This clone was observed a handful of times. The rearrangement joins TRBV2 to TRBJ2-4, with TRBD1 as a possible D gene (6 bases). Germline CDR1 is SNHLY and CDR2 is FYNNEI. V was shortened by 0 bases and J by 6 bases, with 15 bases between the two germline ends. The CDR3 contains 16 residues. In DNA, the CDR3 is TGTGCCAGCAGTGAAGCGCCCAGGGGCTCCGGAAACATTCAGTACTTC. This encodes CASSEAPRGSGNIQYF.

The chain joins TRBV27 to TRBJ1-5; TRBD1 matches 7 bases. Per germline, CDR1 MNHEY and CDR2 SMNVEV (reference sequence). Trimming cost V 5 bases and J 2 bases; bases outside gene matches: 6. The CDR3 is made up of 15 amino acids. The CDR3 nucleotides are TGTGCCAGCAGTCCCAGGGGGGAAGGCAATCAGCCCCAGCATTTT. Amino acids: CASSPRGEGNQPQHF.

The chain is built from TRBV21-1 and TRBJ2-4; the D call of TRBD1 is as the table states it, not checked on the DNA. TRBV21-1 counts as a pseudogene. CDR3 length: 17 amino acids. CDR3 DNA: TGTGCCAGCAGCAAATTGAGGAACAGGGAACCCAAAAACATTCAGTACTTC. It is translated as CASSKLRNREPKNIQYF.

The CDR3 DNA reads TGTGCCACCGGGGACAGGGGGCCCATCGGAAAACTGTTTTTT. Amino acids: CATGDRGPIGKLFF. The J gene is TRBJ1-4, the V gene TRBV3-1 (or the pseudogene TRBV3-2); 12 positions match TRBD1. The germline CDR1 and CDR2 sequences are LGHDT and YNNKEL (reference sequence). The V segment lost 10 bases and the J segment 10 bases; nucleotides outside the gene matches: 10. This CDR3 region has 14 residues.

The CDR3 here is CASTPPTTLRNTEAFF. In nucleotides, the CDR3 is TGTGCTAGTACTCCCCCAACGACTTTGAGGAACACTGAAGCTTTCTTT. The chain combines TRBV12-5 with TRBJ1-1, with unresolved D. Germline V gene data show CDR1 as LGHNT and CDR2 as FRNRAP. V lost 8 bases and J 1 base, leaving 20 bases between the germline ends. This CDR3 region has 16 residues.

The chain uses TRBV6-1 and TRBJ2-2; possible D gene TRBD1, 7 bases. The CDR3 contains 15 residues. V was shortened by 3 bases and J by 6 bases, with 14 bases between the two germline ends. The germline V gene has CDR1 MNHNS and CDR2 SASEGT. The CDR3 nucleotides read TGTGCCAGCAGTGAGCCAGCAGGGGGGTCCGGGGAGCTGTTTTTT. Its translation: CASSEPAGGSGELFF.

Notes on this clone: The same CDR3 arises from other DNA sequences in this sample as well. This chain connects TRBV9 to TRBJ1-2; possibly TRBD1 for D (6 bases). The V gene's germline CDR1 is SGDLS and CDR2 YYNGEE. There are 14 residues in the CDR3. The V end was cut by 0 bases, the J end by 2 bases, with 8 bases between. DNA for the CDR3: TGTGCCAGCAGCGTAGGGGACACCAACTATGGCTACACCTTC. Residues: CASSVGDTNYGYTF.

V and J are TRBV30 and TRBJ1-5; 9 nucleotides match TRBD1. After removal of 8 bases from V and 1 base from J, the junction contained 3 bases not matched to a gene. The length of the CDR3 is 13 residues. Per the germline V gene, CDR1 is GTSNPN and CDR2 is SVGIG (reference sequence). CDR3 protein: CAGGTGSNQPQHF. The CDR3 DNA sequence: TGTGCCGGAGGGACAGGGAGCAATCAGCCCCAGCATTTT.

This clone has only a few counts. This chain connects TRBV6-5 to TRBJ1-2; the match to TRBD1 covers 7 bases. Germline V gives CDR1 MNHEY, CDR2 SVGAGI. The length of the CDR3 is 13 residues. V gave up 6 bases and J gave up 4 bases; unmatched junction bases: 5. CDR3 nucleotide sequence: TGTGCCAGCAGGATGGGACAGTCCTATGGCTACACCTTC. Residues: CASRMGQSYGYTF.

As DNA, the CDR3 is TGTGCCACCAGTGGTCAGGCGGGGGATACGCAGTATTTT. Its protein is CATSGQAGDTQYF. The chain links TRBV24-1 to TRBJ2-3, with a weak D call TRBD2 (6 bases). The V end lost 5 bases, the J end lost 6 bases, and 11 bases lay between the germline ends. The germline V gene encodes CDR1 KGHDR and CDR2 SFDVKD. The CDR3 sequence is 13 residues long.

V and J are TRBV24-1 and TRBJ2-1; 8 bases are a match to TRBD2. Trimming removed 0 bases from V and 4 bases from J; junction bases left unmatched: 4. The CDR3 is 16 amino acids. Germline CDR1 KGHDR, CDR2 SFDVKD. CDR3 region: CATSDLQGGGYNEQFF. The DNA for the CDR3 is TGTGCCACCAGTGATTTGCAAGGCGGGGGGTACAATGAGCAGTTCTTC.

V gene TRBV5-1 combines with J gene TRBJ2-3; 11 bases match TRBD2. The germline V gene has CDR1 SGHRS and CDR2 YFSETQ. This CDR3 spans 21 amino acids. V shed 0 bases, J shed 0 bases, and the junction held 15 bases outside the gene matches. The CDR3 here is CASSLAGPSGGTIQSTDTQYF. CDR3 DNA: TGCGCCAGCAGCTTGGCCGGGCCTAGCGGGGGGACCATTCAGAGCACAGATACGCAGTATTTT.

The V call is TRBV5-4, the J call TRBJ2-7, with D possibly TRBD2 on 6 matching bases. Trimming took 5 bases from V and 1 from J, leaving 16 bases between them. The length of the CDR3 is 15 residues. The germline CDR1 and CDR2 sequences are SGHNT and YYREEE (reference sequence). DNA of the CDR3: TGTGCCAGCAGAACCCTAGGGGAGGATTCCTACGAGCAGTACTTC. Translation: CASRTLGEDSYEQYF. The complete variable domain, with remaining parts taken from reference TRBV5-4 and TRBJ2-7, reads ETGVTQSPTHLIKTRGQQVTLRCSSQSGHNTVSWYQQALGQGPQFIFQYYREEENGRGNFPPRFSGLQFPNYSSELNVNALELDDSALYLCASRTLGEDSYEQYFGPGTRLTVT.

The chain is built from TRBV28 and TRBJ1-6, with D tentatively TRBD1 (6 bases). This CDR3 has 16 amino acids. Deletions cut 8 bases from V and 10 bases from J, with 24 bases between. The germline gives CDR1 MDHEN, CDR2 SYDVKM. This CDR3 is CASSPPGGGVRSPLHF. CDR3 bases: TGTGCCAGCTCCCCACCTGGCGGGGGCGTTAGATCACCCCTCCACTTT.

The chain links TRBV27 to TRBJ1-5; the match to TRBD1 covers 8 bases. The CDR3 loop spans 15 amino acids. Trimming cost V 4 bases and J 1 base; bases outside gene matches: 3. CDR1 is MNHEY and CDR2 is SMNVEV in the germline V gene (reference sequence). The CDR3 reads CASSSRDRSNQPQHF. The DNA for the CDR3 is TGTGCCAGCAGTTCCCGGGACAGGAGCAATCAGCCCCAGCATTTT.

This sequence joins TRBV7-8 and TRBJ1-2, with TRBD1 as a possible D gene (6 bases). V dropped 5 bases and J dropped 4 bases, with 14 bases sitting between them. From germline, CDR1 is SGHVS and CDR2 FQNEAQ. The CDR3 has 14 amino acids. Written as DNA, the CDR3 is TGTGCCAGCAGCATAGGGGGGGGGAGCTATGGCTACACCTTC. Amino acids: CASSIGGGSYGYTF.